The sequence of this TCR beta chain was determined in a study of chemoradiotherapy in HPV16-positive cancers. The wider study: Candidate HPV-specific T-cell clones and common TCR motifs came from functional assays in two HPV16-positive patients. Broader study findings: In HPV16-positive patients, HPV-responsive T-cell expansion tracked better recurrence-free survival.

The table came from immunoSEQ multiplex PCR; TCRdb's copy has only in-frame clones and leaves some out. The profile shows 55,000 to 85,000 clones, about 90% of them singletons. V shed 3 bases and J shed 0 bases, with 9 bases lying between them. The germline gives CDR1 MGHDK, CDR2 SYGVNS. CDR3 length equals 15 residues. On this clone: Its cognate antigen is unknown.

Specimen: blood, collected from a patient who underwent chemoradiotherapy. This chain connects TRBV25-1 to TRBJ1-5; D is ambiguous. The sequence was collected from a human donor with HPV-associated anogenital cancer. CDR3 DNA: TGTGCCAGCAGTGACGGAGTCTATAGCAATCAGCCCCAGCATTTT. This gives the protein CASSDGVYSNQPQHF.